Below are 8 T cell receptor beta chains sequenced from a single sample in a study of blood T cell repertoires in COVID-19. The assay was immunoSEQ multiplex PCR, and TCRdb's table has in-frame clones only and misses some. The sample holds approximately 290,000 clones; around 89% are singletons and the top ten take roughly 0.8%. The sample consisted of peripheral blood. Source of these receptors: a man aged 30 to 45 with acute or convalescent COVID-19.

The chain combines TRBV15 with TRBJ2-5, with D perhaps matching TRBD1 (6 bases). CDR3 length: 16 amino acids. CDR1 is LNHNV, CDR2 YYDKDF, per germline (reference sequence). The V gene lost 0 bases and the J gene lost 5 bases, with 16 bases spanning the gap. The CDR3 DNA sequence: TGTGCCACCAGCAGAGATGGGGGCCTCTACCGGGAGACCCAGTACTTC. This translates into CATSRDGGLYRETQYF.

The rearrangement links TRBV28 to TRBJ2-7; 8 bases align to TRBD1. CDR1 is MDHEN, CDR2 SYDVKM, per germline. Trimming at V came to 9 bases and at J to 2 bases, leaving 3 bases not matched to a gene. This CDR3 contains 12 residues. CDR3 in DNA: TGTGCCAGTCGGACAGGGCCCTACGAGCAGTACTTC. Its translation: CASRTGPYEQYF.

The chain links TRBV2 to TRBJ2-7; a weak D match, TRBD2 (6 bases). The CDR3 totals 12 residues. Per the germline V gene, CDR1 is SNHLY and CDR2 is FYNNEI. Between the trimmed V and J ends, which lost 7 bases and 3 bases, there was a span of 10 bases. CDR3 in DNA: TGTGCCAGCAAACCCGGGAGCTACGAGCAGTACTTC. This translates into CASKPGSYEQYF. The whole variable domain, remainder taken from reference TRBV2 and TRBJ2-7, is EPEVTQTPSHQVTQMGQEVILRCVPISNHLYFYWYRQILGQKVEFLVSFYNNEISEKSEIFDDQFSVERPDGSNFTLKIRSTKLEDSAMYFCASKPGSYEQYFGPGTRLTVT.

This chain uses TRBV4-1 with TRBJ1-2; tentative D call: TRBD1 (6 bases). CDR3 size: 17 residues. CDR1 MGHRA and CDR2 YSYEKL come from the germline V gene. V dropped 4 bases and J dropped 6 bases, with 24 bases sitting between them. The CDR3 coding sequence is TGCGCCAGCAGCCCCTCGCTACTCCACGACAGGCGGCATGGCTACACCTTC. This gives the protein CASSPSLLHDRRHGYTF.

The rearrangement uses TRBV30 and TRBJ2-7; TRBD1 agrees at 8 bases. V was clipped by 3 bases and J by 4 bases; unmatched bases: 5. Germline V CDR1 and CDR2: GTSNPN, SVGIG (reference sequence). This CDR3 is built from 13 residues. The CDR3 is CAWRLTGGYEQYF. The CDR3 region has the DNA TGTGCCTGGAGGCTAACAGGGGGGTACGAGCAGTACTTC.

This chain connects TRBV19 to TRBJ2-6, with 10 bases identical to TRBD1. The CDR3 is made up of 19 amino acids. In germline, CDR1 is LNHDA, CDR2 SQIVND (reference sequence). The J segment lost 3 bases and the V segment lost 4 bases, leaving 12 bases of the junction unmatched. CDR3 residues: CASSTAEGTGVLGANVLTF. CDR3 coding DNA: TGTGCCAGTAGTACAGCAGAAGGGACAGGGGTACTTGGGGCCAACGTCCTGACTTTC. Looking up the rest from reference TRBV19 and TRBJ2-6 gives the full variable domain: DGGITQSPKYLFRKEGQNVTLSCEQNLNHDAMYWYRQDPGQGLRLIYYSQIVNDFQKGDIAEGYSVSREKKESFPLTVTSAQKNPTAFYLCASSTAEGTGVLGANVLTFGAGSRLTVL.

In its sample, this clone was seen once. The chain combines TRBV28 with TRBJ2-1, with 8 nucleotides matching TRBD2. The CDR3 loop spans 17 amino acids. From germline, CDR1 is MDHEN and CDR2 SYDVKM. The junction had 16 bases not matched to a gene; V was cut back by 4 bases and J by 8 bases. The CDR3 loop is CASSSPLSGGFVDEQFF. The CDR3 bases are TGTGCCAGCAGTTCCCCCCTCTCGGGGGGGTTCGTCGATGAGCAGTTCTTC.

This clone was found once. The V gene is TRBV27, the J gene TRBJ1-1, with 9 positions matching TRBD1. Unmatched junction bases numbered 7, after V lost 5 bases and J lost 6 bases. This CDR3 region has 14 residues. CDR1 is MNHEY, CDR2 SMNVEV, per germline (reference sequence). The CDR3 nucleotides are TGTGCCAGCAGTCCGGGACAGGGTGGTGCTGAAGCTTTCTTT. Amino acids: CASSPGQGGAEAFF.